The rows below give T cell receptor beta chains drawn from one sample of a study of blood T cell repertoires in COVID-19. TCRdb keeps only in-frame clones here, not all; method: immunoSEQ multiplex PCR. In the table there are hundreds of thousands of clones, about 91% of which are singletons. Input material: PBMCs or T cells enriched from blood (not recorded which). The source of these receptors is a woman between 45 and 60 years old with acute COVID-19. Each CDR3 is given with its conserved first and last residue. The D gene is left open where the match is weak.

d_call | j_call | v_call | cdr3_nt | cdr3_aa
NA | TRBJ1-1 | TRBV5-1 | TGCGCCAGCGGACAGAATCTGAACACTGAAGCTTTCTTT | CASGQNLNTEAFF
TRBD2 | TRBJ2-7 | TRBV6-1 | TGTGCCAGCAGTGTCGGAGCGGGACTAGCCACCTCCTACGAGCAGTACTTC | CASSVGAGLATSYEQYF
TRBD2 | TRBJ2-1 | TRBV10-3 | TGTGCCATCAGAGCCGGGACTAGCGCAAGGGATGAGCAGTTCTTC | CAIRAGTSARDEQFF
NA | TRBJ1-4 | TRBV18 | TGTGCCAGCTCAGCGGACTCCGCGGGGGTTAATGAAAAACTGTTTTTT | CASSADSAGVNEKLFF
TRBD1 | TRBJ2-5 | TRBV28 | TGTGCCAGCAGTGGGGCGAGACAGGGTACGTTGGAGACCCAGTACTTC | CASSGARQGTLETQYF
NA | TRBJ2-7 | TRBV28 | TGTGCCAGCAGTTCAGGGTTAGTCTACGAGCAGTACTTC | CASSSGLVYEQYF
TRBD1 | TRBJ2-1 | TRBV4-1 | TGCGCCAGCAGCCAAGCTCCGGGACAGTACTACAATGAGCAGTTCTTC | CASSQAPGQYYNEQFF
TRBD1 | TRBJ2-7 | TRBV28 | TGTGCCAGTAGACAGGGCTCCTACGAGCAGTACTTC | CASRQGSYEQYF
NA | TRBJ2-3 | TRBV19 | TGTGCCAGTAGTATTGGCGGAGGGTGGACAGATACGCAGTATTTT | CASSIGGGWTDTQYF
NA | TRBJ1-5 | TRBV19 | TGTGCCAGTAGAACATTTGCGTCCGGAGATGGGCATTTT | CASRTFASGDGHF
NA | TRBJ1-4 | TRBV5-1 | TGCGCCAGCAGGCCACAGGGAGTAGGAGAAAAACTGTTTTTT | CASRPQGVGEKLFF
TRBD2 | TRBJ2-1 | TRBV10-2 | TGCGCCAGCAGTTCGGGACCGGGAGGGCCCCGGAATGAGCAGTTCTTC | CASSSGPGGPRNEQFF
TRBD1 | TRBJ1-2 | TRBV25-1 | TGTGCCAGCAGTAAACCGGGACAGGGATTTTATGGCTACACCTTC | CASSKPGQGFYGYTF
NA | TRBJ2-1 | TRBV19 | TGTGCCAGTAGTGAAGTGGCTAGCCGCAATGAGCAGTTCTTC | CASSEVASRNEQFF
TRBD2 | TRBJ2-7 | TRBV28 | TGTGCCAGCAGTCCCGGGACTAGCGTCTACGAGCAGTACTTC | CASSPGTSVYEQYF